Below are 27 T cell receptor beta chains sequenced from a single sample in a study of human T cells and chemical hapten exposure. As for time point: patch test 3, about 24 weeks after DPC sensitization. This sample's treatment: therapeutic diphenylcyclopropenone sensitization with weekly scalp DPC. In TCRdb, the RACE reads were re-called with MiXCR into one record per CDR3 protein. The sample consists of roughly 90,000 distinct CDR3 sequences, about 11% of them appearing once. The sequences come from whole blood, collected in connection with sensitization to the hapten diphenylcyclopropenone (DPC). These receptors all come from a woman in her 30s with alopecia areata. Some clones in this sample may be carry-over from other donors' samples.

This clonotype was seen a handful of times. The rearrangement joins TRBV5-1 to TRBJ1-1; D is unclear. The CDR3 is 14 residues long. Germline CDR1 and CDR2: SGHRS and YFSETQ. The V end lost 4 bases, the J end lost 6 bases, and 16 bases lay between the germline ends. CDR3 bases: TGCGCCAGCAGCCCGGAGTCGTCAGCCCCTGAAGCTTTCTTT. The encoded protein is CASSPESSAPEAFF.

A few counts support this clonotype. The V and J genes are TRBV6-5 and TRBJ2-7; D is uncertain. The CDR3 spans 15 residues. From germline, CDR1 is MNHEY and CDR2 SVGAGI. With 5 bases removed from V and 1 base from J, the gap between germline ends came to 15 bases. This CDR3 reads CASSRLWTNSYEQYF. In DNA, the CDR3 is TGTGCCAGCAGTCGCCTTTGGACGAATTCCTACGAGCAGTACTTC.

Ten or more counts support this clonotype. The J gene is TRBJ1-4, the V gene TRBV7-2; D unclear. CDR1 is SGHTA, CDR2 FQGNSA, per germline. This CDR3 has 12 residues. Trimming removed 5 bases from V and 1 base from J, with 2 bases in between. CDR3 amino acids: CASSETNEKLFF. In DNA form, the CDR3 reads TGTGCCAGCAGCGAAACTAATGAAAAACTGTTTTTT.

This clonotype appeared many times. The gene calls are TRBV28 and TRBJ2-6, with D unresolved. Trimming took 6 bases from V and 0 from J, leaving 6 bases between them. This CDR3 has 14 residues. Germline CDR1 reads MDHEN; CDR2 reads SYDVKM. In DNA form, the CDR3 reads TGTGCCAGCAGAACGAGCTCTGGGGCCAACGTCCTGACTTTC. It codes for CASRTSSGANVLTF. Drawing the rest from reference TRBV28 and TRBJ2-6, the complete variable domain is DVKVTQSSRYLVKRTGEKVFLECVQDMDHENMFWYRQDPGLGLRLIYFSYDVKMKEKGDIPEGYSVSREKKERFSLILESASTNQTSMYLCASRTSSGANVLTFGAGSRLTVL.

This clonotype has just a few counts. V gene TRBV29-1 combines with J gene TRBJ2-1; 13 bases align to TRBD2. The CDR3 has 15 amino acids. The germline V gene has CDR1 SQVTM and CDR2 ANQGSEA. The ends lost 6 bases at V and 3 bases at J; junction bases unmatched: 5. The CDR3 DNA reads TGCAGCGTCGTTCGACTAGCGGGAGGCTACAATGAGCAGTTCTTC. Translating gives CSVVRLAGGYNEQFF.

This clonotype was detected many times. The chain couples TRBV5-1 to TRBJ1-1; D perhaps matches TRBD1 (5 bases). The CDR3 covers 15 residues. Looked up from germline, CDR1 is SGHRS and CDR2 is YFSETQ. Trimming took off 4 bases at V and 0 bases at J, with 13 bases between the two ends. DNA of the CDR3: TGCGCCAGCAGCCCAGATGACAGCATGAACACTGAAGCTTTCTTT. Amino acids: CASSPDDSMNTEAFF.

This clonotype was counted many times. The rearrangement links TRBV5-5 to TRBJ1-2, with 7 bases fitting TRBD1. V dropped 5 bases and J dropped 4; count of bases not matched to a gene: 8. The germline CDR1 and CDR2 sequences are SGHKS and YYEKEE (reference sequence). This CDR3 has 14 residues. CDR3 coding DNA: TGTGCCAGCAGTTCCCAAGGGGGCCTCTATGGCTACACCTTC. This sequence encodes CASSSQGGLYGYTF.

Points on this clonotype: This CDR3 is missing its conserved last phenylalanine or tryptophan, likely due to a read error. The gene calls are TRBV15 and TRBJ2-2, with D possibly being TRBD2 (5 bases). CDR1 and CDR2 (germline): LNHNV, YYDKDF (reference sequence). The germline V and J ends were trimmed by 0 bases and 1 base, with 18 bases remaining between them. CDR3 length equals 19 residues. CDR3 residues: CATSRDLGGRHRNTGELFY. The CDR3 DNA reads as TGTGCCACCAGCAGAGATCTTGGTGGGAGACACCGGAACACCGGGGAGCTGTTTTAT.

The table lists this clonotype with many counts. The gene calls are TRBV28 and TRBJ1-5; no clear D. Germline lookup yields CDR1 MDHEN and CDR2 SYDVKM. The CDR3 spans 16 residues. The V end was cut by 4 bases, the J end by 0 bases, with 13 bases between. CDR3 sequence (DNA): TGTGCCAGCAGTTCCAACTGGGGATATAGCAATCAGCCCCAGCATTTT. It codes for CASSSNWGYSNQPQHF.

This clonotype has at least ten counts. J is TRBJ1-5 and V is TRBV19; D is uncertain. The V gene lost 4 bases and the J gene lost 5 bases, with 6 bases spanning the gap. CDR3 length equals 12 residues. The germline V gene has CDR1 LNHDA and CDR2 SQIVND (reference sequence). For the CDR3, the DNA is TGTGCCAGTAGTACGGAATATCAGCCCCAGCATTTT. Its translation: CASSTEYQPQHF.

This clonotype was seen many times. The chain uses TRBV28 and TRBJ1-5, with unresolved D. In germline, CDR1 is MDHEN, CDR2 SYDVKM. Trimming took off 2 bases at V and 2 bases at J, with 25 bases between the two ends. CDR3 length: 20 residues. Here the CDR3 DNA reads TGTGCCAGCAGTTTACCCTCGTTTGGAGGGAACGACTGGGGCAATCAGCCCCAGCATTTT. Translated, it gives CASSLPSFGGNDWGNQPQHF.

Only a few counts were recorded for this clonotype. The chain is built from TRBV7-9 and TRBJ1-6; D perhaps matches TRBD1 (5 bases). The CDR3 covers 16 residues. Per germline, CDR1 SEHNR and CDR2 FQNEAQ (reference sequence). V was pared by 5 bases and J by 2 bases, with 13 bases between. CDR3 region: CASSTNRQTYNSPLHF. Written as DNA, the CDR3 is TGTGCCAGCAGCACTAACAGGCAAACCTATAATTCACCCCTCCACTTT.

In its sample, this clonotype was seen many times. The rearrangement links TRBV2 to TRBJ1-1; a possible D gene is TRBD1 (6 bases). Germline assignment: CDR1 SNHLY and CDR2 FYNNEI. This CDR3 has 12 residues. The germline V and J ends were trimmed by 3 bases and 6 bases, with 8 bases remaining between them. The CDR3 sequence is CASSDRGSEAFF. In DNA form, the CDR3 reads TGTGCCAGCAGTGACAGGGGCTCTGAAGCTTTCTTT.

At least ten counts were recorded for this clonotype. This rearrangement joins TRBV6-4 to TRBJ2-3; TRBD2 agrees at 11 bases. Per germline, CDR1 MRHNA and CDR2 SNTAGT. The junction had 4 bases not matched to a gene; V was cut back by 3 bases and J by 5 bases. This CDR3 comprises 15 residues. The CDR3 nucleotides are TGTGCCAGCAGTGAGATAGCGGGAGGGCAAGATACGCAGTATTTT. Translation: CASSEIAGGQDTQYF.

This clonotype appeared many times. The gene calls are TRBV20-1 and TRBJ1-5; D not resolved. V shed 6 bases and J shed 1 base, with 10 bases lying between them. This CDR3 spans 13 amino acids. Germline V gene sequence: CDR1 DFQATT, CDR2 SNEGSKA (reference sequence). CDR3 sequence reads: CSASAGSNQPQHF. CDR3 DNA sequence: TGCAGTGCCTCCGCCGGGAGCAATCAGCCCCAGCATTTT.

This clonotype was picked up a small number of times. This chain connects TRBV5-1 to TRBJ1-6; no definite D call. V shed 4 bases and J shed 10 bases, with 18 bases lying between them. Per germline, CDR1 SGHRS and CDR2 YFSETQ. This CDR3 is built from 15 residues. The chain's CDR3 is CASSPGGGEGSPLHF. The DNA of the CDR3 is TGCGCCAGCAGCCCCGGCGGTGGAGAAGGATCACCCCTCCACTTT.

This clonotype rates as medium-sized (0.01 to 0.1%). The rearrangement links TRBV6-4 to TRBJ2-1; D is ambiguous. V gave up 0 bases and J gave up 5 bases, with 5 bases separating them. This CDR3 contains 13 residues. Germline CDR1 reads MRHNA; CDR2 reads SNTAGT. The CDR3 nucleotides are TGTGCCAGCAGTGACTCGGAGCACAATGAGCAGTTCTTC. It encodes CASSDSEHNEQFF.

The table lists this clonotype with a few counts. The chain uses TRBV7-2 and TRBJ2-3; D not resolved. V dropped 5 bases and J dropped 4 bases, with 10 bases sitting between them. This CDR3 is 13 amino acids long. CDR1 is SGHTA, CDR2 FQGNSA, per germline. CDR3 region: CASSLNLPDTQYF. Here the CDR3 DNA reads TGTGCCAGCAGCCTCAACCTACCAGATACGCAGTATTTT.

This clonotype was seen ten or more times. V and J are TRBV7-2 and TRBJ2-7; D uncertain. The CDR3 is 11 residues long. Trimming pared 5 bases from V and 9 bases from J, leaving 11 bases between. Germline CDR1 SGHTA, CDR2 FQGNSA. The CDR3 DNA sequence: TGTGCCAGCAGCCCCTCCGAATTGCAGTACTTC. Translating gives CASSPSELQYF.

In this sample, this clonotype turned up many times. J is TRBJ2-3 and V is TRBV16; possible D gene TRBD2, 5 bases. With 4 bases removed from V and 4 bases from J, the gap between germline ends came to 12 bases. Looked up from germline, CDR1 is KGHSY and CDR2 is FQNENV. This CDR3 contains 14 residues. This chain's CDR3 is CASSLLRESDTQYF. The CDR3 DNA follows: TGTGCCAGCAGCCTATTGAGGGAATCAGATACGCAGTATTTT.

This clonotype came up a few times. At one of its ends the junction is not consistent with the germline gene, which may arise from a read error. This chain uses TRBV7-7 with TRBJ2-2, with D tentatively TRBD2 (6 bases). CDR3 length: 15 amino acids. The V gene's germline CDR1 is SSHAT and CDR2 FNYEAQ (reference sequence). The CDR3 loop reads CASSPRVADTGELFF. The CDR3, as DNA: TGTGCTAGCAGCCCCCGGGTAGCGGACACCGGGGAGCTGTTTTTT.

This clonotype was seen at least ten times. The gene calls are TRBV6-4 and TRBJ2-7; D is ambiguous. The CDR3 loop spans 16 amino acids. V was cut by 3 bases and J by 1 base, with 16 bases left in between. Germline values: CDR1 MRHNA, CDR2 SNTAGT. CDR3 amino acids: CASSEVVGYGSYEQYV. CDR3 sequence (DNA): TGTGCCAGCAGTGAAGTTGTGGGTTACGGTTCCTACGAGCAGTACGTC.

DNA of the CDR3: TGTGCCAGCAGTTATCCGACCCATGAGCAGTTCTTC. It is translated as CASSYPTHEQFF. This sequence joins TRBV6-2 or TRBV6-3 and TRBJ2-1; D remains unclear. Per germline, CDR1 MNHEY and CDR2 SVGEGT. Between the trimmed V and J ends, which lost 3 bases and 8 bases, there was a span of 8 bases. This CDR3 has 12 residues.

This clonotype was seen at least ten times. The genes are TRBV28 and TRBJ1-5; D is undetermined. V lost 4 bases and J lost 4, with 11 bases in between. CDR1 MDHEN and CDR2 SYDVKM come from the germline V gene. The CDR3 loop spans 14 amino acids. The CDR3 sequence: CASSSRAVNQPQHF. As DNA, the CDR3 is TGTGCCAGCAGTTCCCGGGCCGTAAATCAGCCCCAGCATTTT.

This clonotype has ten or more counts. This chain links TRBV12-3 or TRBV12-4 with TRBJ2-3; 13 bases are shared with TRBD2. The trim removed 4 bases at V and 1 base at J, leaving 2 bases unmatched. The CDR3 is 16 amino acids. CDR3 loop: CASSSGLAGGTDTQYF. The CDR3 DNA sequence: TGTGCCAGCAGTTCTGGACTAGCGGGGGGCACAGATACGCAGTATTTT.

This clonotype has a count of ten or more. The gene calls are TRBV13 and TRBJ2-7; D gene uncertain. CDR3 length equals 14 residues. CDR1 and CDR2 from the germline V gene are PRHDT and FYEKMQ (reference sequence). Trimming stripped 2 bases from V and 5 bases from J, with 13 bases between. The CDR3 DNA follows: TGTGCCAGCAGCTTACGTACCGCCCCGAACGAGCAGTACGTC. As protein: CASSLRTAPNEQYV.

The V call is TRBV3-1, the J call TRBJ2-2, with D unclear. The V end was cut by 2 bases, the J end by 10 bases, with 8 bases between. Germline V gives CDR1 LGHDT, CDR2 YNNKEL (reference sequence). The CDR3 spans 12 residues. CDR3 amino acids: CASSQYSAELFF. In nucleotides, the CDR3 is TGTGCCAGCAGCCAATATTCCGCGGAGCTGTTTTTT.